The entry that follows covers one TCR beta chain sequence. The data stem from a study of blood T cell repertoires in COVID-19. In the study overall: There were acute and convalescent COVID-19 samples, and they came from the United States, Italy and Spain. PBMCs, B-cell-depleted T cells, or T cells provided the cDNA or gDNA that made up the material.

With 5 bases clipped from V and 4 bases from J, the junction kept 5 bases outside the gene matches. The CDR3 loop spans 15 amino acids. The germline V gene has CDR1 SNHLY and CDR2 FYNNEI. Original processing methods: Estimates of nucleated cell counts were drawn from the amplification of reference gene primers. Sequenced by immunoSEQ multiplex PCR; TCRdb stores in-frame clones only, minus some. Clone size and the V and J calls come from that table; the DNA yielded D and trimming. The sample has about 73,000 clones, approximately 83% seen once. The sequence was obtained from a woman aged 60 to 75 with acute or convalescent COVID-19. This chain uses TRBV2 with TRBJ1-3, with 10 bases matching TRBD1. The sequencing input was peripheral blood. CDR3 sequence (DNA): TGTGCCAGCAGTAAAGACAGGGGGCGAGGAAACACCATATATTTT. It translates to CASSKDRGRGNTIYF.